The 27 T cell receptor beta chains below all came from one sample that was sequenced in a study of T cell clonotyping in hematopoietic cell transplantation (dated by TCRdb to the early 2020s). Libraries were prepared through the immunoSEQ multiplex PCR assay. TCRdb carries this immuneACCESS record with in-frame sequences only. Its versions omit some clonotypes, under half of them owing to an unresolved V gene in the studies checked, with the rest unexplained. The sample yields around 17,000 clones; around 90% were counted once. The ten largest clonotypes hold about 5.7% of the sample. The sequenced sample was peripheral blood mononuclear cells. The receptor set was obtained from a man in his forties or fifties in good health. Some clones in this sample may be carry-over from other donors' samples.

The V call is TRBV19, the J call TRBJ2-1, with 14 bases fitting TRBD2. The CDR3 contains 14 residues. V trimming: 7 bases; J trimming: 9 bases; junction bases outside the gene matches: 5. CDR1 and CDR2 (germline): LNHDA, SQIVND (reference sequence). CDR3 region: CASTLGLAGGEQFF. The CDR3 nucleotides are TGTGCCAGTACCCTCGGACTAGCGGGAGGTGAGCAGTTCTTC.

The V call is TRBV4-1, the J call TRBJ1-1, with 7 bases aligning to TRBD1. V shed 1 base, J shed 4 bases, and the junction held 3 bases outside the gene matches. Germline V gives CDR1 MGHRA, CDR2 YSYEKL. There are 14 residues in the CDR3. The CDR3 region is CASSQVPGGTEAFF. The CDR3, as DNA: TGCGCCAGCAGCCAAGTGCCAGGGGGCACTGAAGCTTTCTTT.

The rearrangement joins TRBV27 to TRBJ2-3; 15 nucleotides align to TRBD2. In germline, CDR1 is MNHEY, CDR2 SMNVEV (reference sequence). The CDR3 loop spans 17 amino acids. With V trimmed by 5 bases and J by 1 base, 4 bases remained unmatched. The CDR3 DNA is TGTGCCAGCAGTAGGACTAGCGGGAGGGCGCGCACAGATACGCAGTATTTT. Translated, it gives CASSRTSGRARTDTQYF.

The gene calls are TRBV28 and TRBJ2-7; a weak D match, TRBD2 (5 bases). Germline V lookup: CDR1 MDHEN, CDR2 SYDVKM. Trimming took 3 bases from V and 2 from J, leaving 11 bases between them. This CDR3 comprises 14 residues. CDR3: CASSLRAEAYEQYF. CDR3 DNA: TGTGCCAGCAGTTTGAGAGCGGAGGCCTACGAGCAGTACTTC.

V and J are TRBV6-6 and TRBJ2-5; no definite D call. The CDR3 loop spans 12 amino acids. Germline V gene lookup returns CDR1 MNHNY and CDR2 SVGAGI (reference sequence). Trimming left V 7 bases short and J 1 base short, with 7 bases between. Written as DNA, the CDR3 is TGTGCCAGCACTAGGACCCAAGAGACCCAGTACTTC. Protein: CASTRTQETQYF.

This clone was observed a single time. The CDR3 DNA follows: TGCGCCAGCAGCTTTGACAGGCCGAACACTGAAGCTTTCTTT. This sequence encodes CASSFDRPNTEAFF. V is TRBV5-1 and J is TRBJ1-1; tentatively, D is TRBD1 (6 bases). V lost 2 bases to trimming and J lost 1 base, with 9 bases between them. The CDR3 totals 14 residues. Looked up from germline, CDR1 is SGHRS and CDR2 is YFSETQ.

This chain joins TRBV4-3 and TRBJ1-5, with D tentatively TRBD1 (5 bases). CDR3 length equals 16 residues. V lost 0 bases and J 4 bases, leaving 13 bases between the germline ends. Germline V lookup: CDR1 LGHNA, CDR2 YSLEER. This CDR3 reads CASSQDWFRVNQPQHF. The CDR3 bases are TGCGCCAGCAGCCAAGATTGGTTCAGGGTAAATCAGCCCCAGCATTTT.

The chain uses TRBV6-5 and TRBJ1-2; D is perhaps TRBD1 (6 bases). The V end was cut by 5 bases, the J end by 8 bases, with 18 bases between. CDR1 is MNHEY, CDR2 SVGAGI, per germline. The CDR3 covers 14 residues. As DNA, the CDR3 is TGTGCCAGCAGTACCTCCAGGGGCGCGCAGGGCTACACCTTC. This encodes CASSTSRGAQGYTF.

CDR3 nucleotide sequence: TGTGCCAGCAGCGGGACTAGCGGGGAGGTACAAGAGACCCAGTACTTC. This gives the protein CASSGTSGEVQETQYF. V and J are TRBV9 and TRBJ2-5; 12 nucleotides line up with TRBD2. The J segment lost 2 bases and the V segment lost 3 bases, leaving 5 bases of the junction unmatched. Germline CDR1 SGDLS, CDR2 YYNGEE. This CDR3 is 16 amino acids long.

The chain joins TRBV7-2 to TRBJ2-7; D might be TRBD2 (6 bases). V was clipped by 2 bases and J by 6 bases, with 17 bases between them. The CDR3 contains 15 residues. The germline gives CDR1 SGHTA, CDR2 FQGNSA. The CDR3 DNA is TGTGCCAGCAGCTTACGGACTACACTGGGAGGCGAGCAGTACTTC. Translation: CASSLRTTLGGEQYF.

J is TRBJ2-3 and V is TRBV5-1; possibly TRBD1 or TRBD2 for D (6 bases each). Trimming removed 4 bases at V and 3 bases at J, with 12 bases between. The CDR3 extends over 14 amino acids. Germline V gene sequence: CDR1 SGHRS, CDR2 YFSETQ. CDR3 coding DNA: TGCGCCAGCAGCGAGGGGGGCTTGACAGATACGCAGTATTTT. It yields the protein CASSEGGLTDTQYF.

This chain uses TRBV4-1 with TRBJ2-7; 9 bases fit TRBD2. This CDR3 has 15 amino acids. The ends lost 0 bases at V and 3 bases at J; junction bases unmatched: 3. The germline V gene has CDR1 MGHRA and CDR2 YSYEKL. As DNA, the CDR3 is TGCGCCAGCAGCCAAGAGTCTAGCGGGGACTACGAGCAGTACTTC. It encodes CASSQESSGDYEQYF.

The CDR3: CASSTSYEQYF. The CDR3 nucleotides read TGTGCCAGCAGCACTTCCTACGAGCAGTACTTC. This chain links TRBV14 with TRBJ2-7; D gene unclear. There are 11 residues in the CDR3. Germline lookup yields CDR1 SGHDN and CDR2 FVKESK. Trimming stripped 5 bases from V and 1 base from J, with 3 bases between.

This sequence joins TRBV6-5 and TRBJ1-6; perhaps TRBD1 as D (5 bases). The CDR3 has 14 amino acids. V was trimmed by 7 bases and J by 7 bases, leaving 14 bases between them. CDR1 and CDR2 from the germline V gene are MNHEY and SVGAGI. The CDR3 loop reads CASNTRDGNSPLHF. DNA of the CDR3: TGTGCCAGCAATACACGGGACGGGAATTCACCCCTCCACTTT.

The chain joins TRBV6-5 to TRBJ2-3; perhaps TRBD2 as D (6 bases). The CDR3 extends over 16 amino acids. Per the germline V gene, CDR1 is MNHEY and CDR2 is SVGAGI. Trimming removed 0 bases from V and 4 bases from J, with 14 bases in between. CDR3 bases: TGTGCCAGCAGTTACTCGGGGGGTGGGTCTTCAGATACGCAGTATTTT. This encodes CASSYSGGGSSDTQYF.

The chain recombines TRBV29-1 with TRBJ1-2; weak D call: TRBD1 (5 bases). Trimming cost V 4 bases and J 4 bases, with 10 bases left between them. This CDR3 has 12 amino acids. Germline V gene lookup returns CDR1 SQVTM and CDR2 ANQGSEA. The CDR3: CSVGEGLYGYTF. In DNA form, the CDR3 reads TGCAGCGTTGGAGAGGGACTCTATGGCTACACCTTC.

The rearrangement joins TRBV25-1 to TRBJ2-3; 10 bases fit TRBD2. Germline CDR1 MGHDK, CDR2 SYGVNS. The CDR3 extends over 16 amino acids. J gave up 5 bases and V 5 bases, and 10 bases lay outside the gene matches. Here the CDR3 reads CASSTPSGGVIDTQYF. The CDR3 nucleotides read TGTGCCAGCAGTACGCCAAGCGGGGGGGTAATAGATACGCAGTATTTT.

V is TRBV7-8 and J is TRBJ2-7, with 8 positions matching TRBD2. There are 15 residues in the CDR3. V shed 1 base and J 8 bases; nucleotides not matched to a gene: 10. Germline CDR1 is SGHVS and CDR2 is FQNEAQ. This CDR3 reads CASSLGGSGNDQQYF. In DNA, the CDR3 is TGTGCCAGCAGCTTAGGAGGTAGCGGGAATGATCAGCAGTACTTC.

The chain uses TRBV10-3 and TRBJ2-7; maybe TRBD2 (6 bases). CDR1 ENHRY and CDR2 SYGVKD come from the germline V gene. This CDR3 has 16 residues. Trimming cost V 11 bases and J 2 bases, with 25 bases left between them. This chain's CDR3 is CALRREAGEGAYEQYF. The CDR3 DNA sequence: TGTGCCCTTAGGAGGGAGGCCGGGGAAGGGGCCTACGAGCAGTACTTC.

The chain combines TRBV5-4 with TRBJ1-2; perhaps TRBD1 as D (5 bases). Trimming removed 3 bases from V and 4 bases from J, with 13 bases in between. Germline V gene data show CDR1 as SGHNT and CDR2 as YYREEE (reference sequence). The CDR3 runs to 14 residues. The CDR3 region has the DNA TGTGCCAGCAGCTACCTCCAGGGTAGCTATGGCTACACCTTC. It codes for CASSYLQGSYGYTF.

The chain combines TRBV13 with TRBJ2-1, with 16 bases that match TRBD2. Germline-derived CDR1 and CDR2 are PRHDT and FYEKMQ (reference sequence). Trimming at V came to 4 bases and at J to 7 bases, leaving 4 bases not matched to a gene. The CDR3 covers 16 residues. CDR3 residues: CASSSGLAGGHNEQFF. The CDR3 DNA reads as TGTGCCAGCAGCTCGGGACTAGCGGGGGGGCATAATGAGCAGTTCTTC.

The chain uses TRBV10-3 and TRBJ1-5; D ambiguous. This CDR3 contains 14 residues. Trimming took off 0 bases at V and 5 bases at J, with 8 bases between the two ends. Per germline, CDR1 ENHRY and CDR2 SYGVKD. The CDR3 DNA reads TGTGCCATCAGTGAGTCTAAAAGCCATCAGCCCCAGCATTTT. It encodes CAISESKSHQPQHF.

The rearrangement uses TRBV5-6 and TRBJ2-3; TRBD1 agrees at 9 bases. CDR1 is SGHDT, CDR2 YYEEEE, per germline. The J segment lost 7 bases and the V segment lost 4 bases, leaving 19 bases of the junction unmatched. The CDR3 extends over 18 amino acids. CDR3 in DNA: TGTGCCAGCAGCCCCCAAAGCCGCGGACAGGGGTTCAGATATACGCAGTATTTT. The encoded protein is CASSPQSRGQGFRYTQYF.

The J gene is TRBJ1-2, the V gene TRBV5-1, with 9 positions matching TRBD1. The J segment lost 6 bases and the V segment lost 0 bases, leaving 9 bases of the junction unmatched. CDR3 length: 16 residues. Germline CDR1 reads SGHRS; CDR2 reads YFSETQ. As DNA, the CDR3 is TGCGCCAGCAGCTTGGCCGGGAGGACAGGGGATGATGGCTACACCTTC. Protein product: CASSLAGRTGDDGYTF. The full variable domain, completed using reference TRBV5-1 and TRBJ1-2, is KAGVTQTPRYLIKTRGQQVTLSCSPISGHRSVSWYQQTPGQGLQFLFEYFSETQRNKGNFPGRFSGRQFSNSRSEMNVSTLELGDSALYLCASSLAGRTGDDGYTFGSGTRLTVV.

The gene calls are TRBV7-2 and TRBJ1-2; D might be TRBD1 (5 bases). Trimming shortened V by 3 bases and J by 8 bases, and 25 bases separated the two germline ends. This CDR3 has 17 amino acids. Germline V lookup: CDR1 SGHTA, CDR2 FQGNSA. The CDR3 DNA sequence: TGTGCCAGCAGCTTTCCTCCATGGGGCGACAGAGATGGGGGCTACACCTTC. Its translation: CASSFPPWGDRDGGYTF. Filled out from reference TRBV7-2 and TRBJ1-2, the complete variable domain reads GAGVSQSPSNKVTEKGKDVELRCDPISGHTALYWYRQSLGQGLEFLIYFQGNSAPDKSGLPSDRFSAERTGGSVSTLTIQRTQQEDSAVYLCASSFPPWGDRDGGYTFGSGTRLTVV.

The CDR3 DNA reads TGTGCCAGCAGAATGGTGAACACTGAAGCTTTCTTT. Protein sequence: CASRMVNTEAFF. This rearrangement joins TRBV28 to TRBJ1-1; no reliable D call. The CDR3 sequence is 12 residues long. The germline gives CDR1 MDHEN, CDR2 SYDVKM. Trimming left V 6 bases short and J 0 bases short, with 5 bases between.

The CDR3 nucleotides read TGCAGCGTTCAGATTGGGAACGAGCAGTACTTC. It translates to CSVQIGNEQYF. The chain links TRBV29-1 to TRBJ2-7, with no clear D. This CDR3 spans 11 amino acids. Between the trimmed V and J ends, which lost 5 bases and 5 bases, there was a span of 10 bases. The germline CDR1 and CDR2 sequences are SQVTM and ANQGSEA.